The 14 T cell receptor beta chains given below trace back to one sample, sequenced in a study of response to subunit inactivated influenza vaccine. TCRdb reanalysed the RT-PCR reads using MiXCR and keeps one entry per CDR3 protein. The sample has about 540,000 distinct CDR3 sequences, approximately 24% seen once. This sample also appeared in a second study, on T cells expressing NK-cell markers. That study adds: 5'RACE template switching with UMIs generated TCR beta cDNA.

Specimen: CD4+ T cells sorted from PBMCs, collected 12 days after vaccination. The receptors here all came from a man aged 50 to 59 who received an inactivated influenza vaccine.

The V gene is TRBV4-1, the J gene TRBJ2-5, with D unresolved. The CDR3 runs to 14 residues. Deletions cut 0 bases from V and 0 bases from J, with 5 bases between. Germline loops: CDR1 MGHRA, CDR2 YSYEKL. CDR3 bases: TGCGCCAGCAGCCAAGAAAGGTACCAAGAGACCCAGTACTTC. This encodes CASSQERYQETQYF.

The chain has TRBV4-1 and TRBJ2-3; weak D call: TRBD2 (6 bases). This CDR3 spans 14 amino acids. Germline assignment: CDR1 MGHRA and CDR2 YSYEKL. V lost 2 bases, J lost 4 bases, and 10 bases lay in between. The CDR3 nucleotides read TGCGCCAGCAGCCAACCCCGGGGGTCAGATACGCAGTATTTT. Translation: CASSQPRGSDTQYF.

The chain has TRBV4-3 and TRBJ2-5; possibly TRBD1 or TRBD2 for D (5 bases each). Germline V gene lookup returns CDR1 LGHNA and CDR2 YSLEER. The CDR3 is 15 residues long. V was clipped by 4 bases and J by 1 base, with 13 bases between them. CDR3 protein: CASSPHQGPQETQYF. Written as DNA, the CDR3 is TGCGCCAGCAGCCCACATCAGGGACCCCAAGAGACCCAGTACTTC.

The V call is TRBV3-1, the J call TRBJ2-5, with TRBD2 matching over 8 bases. The CDR3 totals 14 residues. CDR1 and CDR2 from the germline V gene are LGHDT and YNNKEL (reference sequence). Germline trimming cut 2 bases from V and 5 bases from J; bases unmatched to any gene: 4. This CDR3 reads CASSQRGGGETQYF. Written as DNA, the CDR3 is TGTGCCAGCAGCCAACGGGGGGGTGGCGAGACCCAGTACTTC.

This clonotype was recorded only once. The chain combines TRBV24-1 with TRBJ2-2; possible D gene TRBD2, 6 bases. This CDR3 has 15 amino acids. The V and J ends lost 9 bases and 6 bases respectively, with 19 bases between them. Germline loops: CDR1 KGHDR, CDR2 SFDVKD. The CDR3 is CATGGDAKGPGELFF. DNA of the CDR3: TGTGCCACCGGAGGGGACGCCAAAGGGCCCGGGGAGCTGTTTTTT.

V is TRBV28 and J is TRBJ2-7; 11 bases map to TRBD2. This CDR3 spans 15 amino acids. The V and J ends lost 5 bases and 5 bases, in that order; junction bases with no gene match: 8. Germline CDR1 MDHEN, CDR2 SYDVKM. The CDR3, as DNA: TGTGCCAGCAGTATGTTAGCGGGAGGGCCGGACGAGCAGTACTTC. It codes for CASSMLAGGPDEQYF.

This sequence joins TRBV7-2 and TRBJ1-5; D unclear. The CDR3 runs to 15 residues. V was pared by 1 base and J by 5 bases, with 12 bases between. Germline CDR1 reads SGHTA; CDR2 reads FQGNSA. The CDR3 DNA follows: TGTGCCAGCAGCTTAGGCGAAAGGGAACATCAGCCCCAGCATTTT. This codes for CASSLGEREHQPQHF.

The V call is TRBV6-6, the J call TRBJ1-2; D perhaps matches TRBD1 (6 bases). The CDR3 extends over 12 amino acids. Germline loops: CDR1 MNHNY, CDR2 SVGAGI (reference sequence). V was cut by 7 bases and J by 8 bases, with 14 bases left in between. The DNA for the CDR3 is TGTGCCAGCAAAGCGGGGGGCGCCGGCTACACCTTC. This gives the protein CASKAGGAGYTF.

This chain joins TRBV7-2 and TRBJ1-5; TRBD1 is a possible D gene (5 bases). With 5 bases removed from V and 5 bases from J, the gap between germline ends came to 16 bases. Germline CDR1 is SGHTA and CDR2 is FQGNSA. This CDR3 is 15 amino acids long. CDR3 residues: CASSLRPTGYQPQHF. In DNA, the CDR3 is TGTGCCAGCAGCCTTCGGCCTACAGGTTATCAGCCCCAGCATTTT.

This chain links TRBV20-1 with TRBJ2-7, with D possibly TRBD2 on 5 matching bases. The CDR3 has 14 amino acids. The V end was cut by 4 bases, the J end by 0 bases, with 13 bases between. Germline V CDR1 and CDR2: DFQATT, SNEGSKA (reference sequence). The chain's CDR3 is CSAIKAAGSYEQYF. The DNA of the CDR3 is TGCAGTGCTATAAAAGCGGCAGGCTCCTACGAGCAGTACTTC.

CDR3 in DNA: TGTGCCAGCTCACCACCCTACCAGACCTCCTACGAGCAGTACTTC. Translating it yields CASSPPYQTSYEQYF. The genes are TRBV18 and TRBJ2-7; D unresolved. Trimming cost V 0 bases and J 0 bases, with 9 bases left between them. Per germline, CDR1 KGHSH and CDR2 LQKENI. CDR3 size: 15 residues.

The rearrangement links TRBV10-2 to TRBJ2-7, with 7 nucleotides matching TRBD2. This CDR3 contains 13 residues. V gave up 6 bases and J gave up 6 bases; unmatched junction bases: 8. Germline CDR1 and CDR2: WSHSY and SAAADI. The CDR3 DNA sequence: TGCGCCAGCAGAGGAGTGCGGGGGTCCGAGCAGTACTTC. Its translation is CASRGVRGSEQYF.

The table lists this clonotype with a few counts. The chain carries TRBV7-3 and TRBJ2-3; no clear D. CDR3 length: 13 amino acids. Trimming stripped 5 bases from V and 2 bases from J, with 8 bases between. Germline CDR1 and CDR2: SGHTA and FQGTGA. The CDR3 is CASSPSTTDTQYF. CDR3 sequence (DNA): TGTGCCAGCAGCCCGTCAACCACAGATACGCAGTATTTT.

This chain links TRBV4-3 with TRBJ1-4; D is unclear. Trimming removed 1 base at V and 8 bases at J, with 11 bases between. The CDR3 spans 14 residues. Per germline, CDR1 LGHNA and CDR2 YSLEER. DNA of the CDR3: TGCGCCAGCAGCCAAGTCACGGACGGGGAAAAACTGTTTTTT. Translating it yields CASSQVTDGEKLFF.